What follows describes a single TCR beta chain. This receptor's antigen is unknown. Qualities for individual bases were not recorded, and no much larger clone is one base off. This sample is drawn from a study of blood T cell repertoires in COVID-19 (dated by TCRdb to the early 2020s). In the study overall: Collaborator samples came from the United States, Italy and Spain and covered acute and convalescent phases of COVID-19. The prospective study material was composed of cDNA or gDNA derived from T cells, B-cell-depleted T cells, or PBMCs. Deeply sampled blood TCRbeta repertoires from subjects exposed to, actively infected with, or recovered from COVID-19 were included in the dataset. A freely available public database, intended as a resource for researchers studying the immune response to SARS-CoV-2, is where the repertoires were released. Samples came from the ongoing ImmuneRACE study (first 160 participants) plus 1,254 subjects from 6 global collaborators. A de-identified subject ID, COVID-19 status, age in years and sex were almost always included in the sample metadata. Where HLA class I and class II types were available, the types were taken from metadata supplied by the sample provider, not from assay-based typing. General study outcomes and caveats: The quantity of clinical and demographic metadata differed by source and by participant and was supplied without curation.

V loses 0 bases, J loses 13 bases, and the germline ends lie 8 bases apart. The CDR1 and CDR2 encoded by the germline V gene are SGHDT and YYEEEE. From the cysteine up to the phenylalanine, the CDR3 has a length of 11 residues. The kept DNA is CDR3 alone, 33 bases in frame from the first base. The collaborating institutions used their own protocols to collect whole blood in K2EDTA tubes. Collaborator samples were shipped for TCRbeta analysis as frozen whole blood, isolated PBMCs, or DNA extracted from either sample type. TCRbeta CDR3 regions were amplified from genomic DNA using the immunoSEQ Assay, a bias-controlled multiplex PCR. The study's processing was this. Within the assay, amplification of reference gene primers was used to estimate how many nucleated cells each sample contained. To quantify the absolute abundance of each unique TCRbeta CDR3 rearrangement, sequence reads were collapsed and filtered. For each sample, productive Simpson clonality was calculated as the square root of Simpson's diversity index across productive rearrangements. In its TCRdb copy, this immuneACCESS table keeps in-frame sequences only and misses some clones. Where compared with another copy, unresolved V genes explain less than half of these, and the others have no known cause. Clone size and the V and J calls come from that table; the DNA yielded D and trimming. The sample includes about 69,000 clones, with 82% observed a single time. Around a quarter of the sample is taken by the ten largest.

The rearrangement combines TRBV5-6 with TRBJ2-1; a confident D gene designation cannot be given. The specimen sequenced was peripheral blood. The sequence was collected from a human donor in a cohort sampled during active COVID-19. The DNA sequence is as follows: TGTGCCAGCAGCTTGGACGGTCCTCAGTTCTTC. It specifies CASSLDGPQFF.